Below, one T cell receptor beta chain is given with its context. CDR3 length: 15 amino acids. CDR1 and CDR2 from the germline V gene are SQVTM and ANQGSEA. Trimming at V came to 4 bases and at J to 1 base, leaving 2 bases not matched to a gene. Authors' analysis steps: Nucleated cell counts were estimated from reference gene primer amplification. TCRdb's copy holds only in-frame clones and misses some; the assay was immunoSEQ multiplex PCR. D and trimming come from the DNA, and the V and J calls and clone size come from that table. The repertoire holds 100,000 to 150,000 clones, with roughly 90% as singletons. These data originate in a study of blood T cell repertoires in COVID-19. While infection was still active, Seattle patients were enrolled and then followed longitudinally.

Sequencing was done on a sample of peripheral blood. This TCR came from a man aged 55-75 years with COVID-19, enrolled during active disease. The chain combines TRBV29-1 with TRBJ2-6, with 9 bases fitting TRBD1. The CDR3 protein is CSVGDRVSGANVLTF. CDR3 nucleotide sequence: TGCAGCGTTGGGGACAGGGTGTCTGGGGCCAACGTCCTGACTTTC.